This T cell receptor beta chain was sequenced during a study of control samples from healthy donors and cancer patients. V was cut by 5 bases and J by 0 bases, with 8 bases left in between. Per the germline V gene, CDR1 is MNHEY and CDR2 is SVGAGI. The CDR3 runs to 14 residues. The protocol was immunoSEQ multiplex PCR, while the TCRdb copy is restricted to in-frame clones and leaves out a portion. The table has about 46,000 clones, approximately 91% seen once. J is TRBJ1-3 and V is TRBV6-5; tentative D call: TRBD1 (5 bases). The sequence derives from a man between 45 and 60 years old with head and neck cancer. The sample comprised PBMCs. This CDR3 is CASSQGLSGNTIYF. The CDR3 DNA sequence: TGTGCCAGCAGTCAGGGACTCTCTGGAAACACCATATATTTT.